The present entry profiles one T cell receptor (beta chain) with its context. Using immunoSEQ multiplex PCR, the repertoire was profiled, and TCRdb retains in-frame clones only, with some absent. The sample includes approximately 140,000 clones, about 80% of them seen just once. These data are taken from a study of blood T cell repertoires in COVID-19. Overall study: Samples of COVID-19 (acute and convalescent) were obtained from the United States, Italy and Spain.

This CDR3 region has 14 residues. From germline, CDR1 is LNHDA and CDR2 SQIVND (reference sequence). V was clipped by 7 bases and J by 5 bases; unmatched bases: 4. The sample taken for sequencing was peripheral blood. The chain carries TRBV19 and TRBJ2-3; TRBD2 matches 12 bases. The TCR originated in a middle-aged man with active or convalescent COVID-19. The CDR3 region is CASTSGGAIDTQYF. The CDR3 DNA reads as TGTGCCAGTACTAGCGGGGGGGCCATAGATACGCAGTATTTT.